This T cell receptor beta chain derives from a study of cytomegalovirus exposure and HLA in healthy donors. The PCR used 60 Vbeta and 13 Jbeta primers. The repertoire was sequenced with immunoSEQ multiplex PCR; TCRdb's copy has only in-frame clones and lacks some. The sample has 150,000 to 180,000 clones, roughly 80% seen once. Overall study results and limits: As was reported, the HLA-A and HLA-B alleles of most subjects were accurately predicted from TCR beta sequences. Researchers counted around 150 TCR beta chains as cytomegalovirus-associated. Published work reported that the classifier diagnosed cytomegalovirus status with high specificity and sensitivity.

Germline V gene data show CDR1 as MNHEY and CDR2 as SVGAGI. The CDR3 runs 15 residues. The V and J ends lost 5 bases and 3 bases, in that order; junction bases with no gene match: 7. For this clone: Its antigen remains unknown.

This TCR derives from a woman aged 40 to 49 in good health and CMV-seronegative. The chain carries TRBV6-5 and TRBJ1-5, with 7 bases aligning to TRBD1. The source material was PBMCs. The CDR3 sequence is CASSPGQWNNQPQHF. The CDR3 DNA is TGTGCCAGCAGTCCGGGACAGTGGAACAATCAGCCCCAGCATTTT.